Below, 6 T cell receptor beta chains from the same sample are listed, as sequenced in a study of blood T cell repertoires in COVID-19. Assay: immunoSEQ multiplex PCR; the TCRdb copy retains only in-frame clones and omits some. The data hold around 200,000 clones, with 83% observed a single time. Sequenced: peripheral blood. The source is a man aged 50-59 years with active or convalescent COVID-19.

V gene TRBV15 combines with J gene TRBJ2-2; 9 bases map to TRBD1. Germline CDR1 is LNHNV and CDR2 is YYDKDF (reference sequence). The CDR3 contains 15 residues. The junction had 4 bases not matched to a gene; V was cut back by 4 bases and J by 4 bases. The CDR3 DNA is TGTGCCACCAGCAACGGGACAGGGCCCACCGGGGAGCTGTTTTTT. As protein: CATSNGTGPTGELFF.

V and J are TRBV12-3 or TRBV12-4 and TRBJ1-2, with D possibly TRBD1 on 5 matching bases. The V gene lost 3 bases and the J gene lost 4 bases, with 9 bases spanning the gap. The CDR3 totals 13 residues. CDR3 amino acids: CASSFDSRYGYTF. For the CDR3, the DNA is TGTGCCAGCAGTTTTGACAGCCGCTATGGCTACACCTTC.

This chain links TRBV6-2 or TRBV6-3 with TRBJ1-5; TRBD1 might be the D (5 bases). The CDR3 is made up of 17 amino acids. Germline CDR1 reads MNHEY; CDR2 reads SVGEGT. The ends were cut back, 4 bases at V and 0 bases at J, with 16 bases in the middle. The CDR3 coding sequence is TGTGCCAGCAGTTCCATCGGACACCTTAATAGCAATCAGCCCCAGCATTTT. Amino acids: CASSSIGHLNSNQPQHF.

The V gene is TRBV5-4, the J gene TRBJ2-7, with 8 bases matching TRBD1. Germline-derived CDR1 and CDR2 are SGHNT and YYREEE (reference sequence). The CDR3 is made up of 14 amino acids. Germline trimming cut 5 bases from V and 1 base from J; bases unmatched to any gene: 5. CDR3 residues: CASSHDRGSYEQYF. In DNA form, the CDR3 reads TGTGCCAGCAGTCACGACAGGGGTTCCTACGAGCAGTACTTC.

V is TRBV7-8 and J is TRBJ1-5, with TRBD1 matching 8 bases. Germline CDR1 reads SGHVS; CDR2 reads FQNEAQ. V trimming: 3 bases; J trimming: 0 bases; junction bases outside the gene matches: 4. The CDR3 extends over 16 amino acids. The CDR3 sequence is CASSFDRGYSNQPQHF. The CDR3 DNA follows: TGTGCCAGCAGCTTCGACAGGGGTTATAGCAATCAGCCCCAGCATTTT.

The CDR3 is CASSTFRGNTEAFF. The DNA of the CDR3 is TGTGCCAGCAGTACGTTCAGGGGGAACACTGAAGCTTTCTTT. The genes are TRBV27 and TRBJ1-1; a weak D match, TRBD1 (6 bases). Germline V gene data show CDR1 as MNHEY and CDR2 as SMNVEV (reference sequence). The CDR3 runs to 14 residues. Trimming pared 5 bases from V and 1 base from J, leaving 11 bases between.